This TCR beta chain was found in a study of shared clonotypes between healthy human individuals. Deep was the level at which the assay was run. Some clones are missing from TCRdb's copy, which holds only in-frame ones; the method was immunoSEQ multiplex PCR. The sample has some 480,000 clones, around three quarters seen once. The CDR3 runs to 15 residues. The V end was cut by 2 bases, the J end by 4 bases, with 12 bases between. Germline V gene data show CDR1 as SGHNT and CDR2 as YYREEE (reference sequence). The source of this sequence is a woman aged 40 to 50 in good health. Some clones in this sample may be carry-over from other donors' samples. V is TRBV5-4 and J is TRBJ2-2; D unresolved. The sequencing sample was made of PBMCs. In nucleotides, the CDR3 is TGTGCCAGCAGCTTTGGAGTCCCCACCACCGGGGAGCTGTTTTTT. It translates to CASSFGVPTTGELFF. Complete variable domain (other parts from reference TRBV5-4 and TRBJ2-2): ETGVTQSPTHLIKTRGQQVTLRCSSQSGHNTVSWYQQALGQGPQFIFQYYREEENGRGNFPPRFSGLQFPNYSSELNVNALELDDSALYLCASSFGVPTTGELFFGEGSRLTVL.